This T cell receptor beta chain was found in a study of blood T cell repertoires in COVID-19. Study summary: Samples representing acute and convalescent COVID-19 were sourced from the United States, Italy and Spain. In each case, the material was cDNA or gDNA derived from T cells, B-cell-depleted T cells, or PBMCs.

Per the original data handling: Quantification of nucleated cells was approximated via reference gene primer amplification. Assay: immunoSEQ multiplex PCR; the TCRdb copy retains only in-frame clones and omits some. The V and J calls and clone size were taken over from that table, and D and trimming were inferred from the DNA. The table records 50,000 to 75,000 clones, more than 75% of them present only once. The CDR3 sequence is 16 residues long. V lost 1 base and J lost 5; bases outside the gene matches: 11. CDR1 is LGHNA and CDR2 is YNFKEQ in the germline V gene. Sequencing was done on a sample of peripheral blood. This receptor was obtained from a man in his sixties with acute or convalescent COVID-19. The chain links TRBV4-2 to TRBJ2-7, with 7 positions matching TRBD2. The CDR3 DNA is TGTGCCAGCAGCCAAGCCCGGGCCGGGGGGTTCAACGAGCAGTACTTC. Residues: CASSQARAGGFNEQYF.